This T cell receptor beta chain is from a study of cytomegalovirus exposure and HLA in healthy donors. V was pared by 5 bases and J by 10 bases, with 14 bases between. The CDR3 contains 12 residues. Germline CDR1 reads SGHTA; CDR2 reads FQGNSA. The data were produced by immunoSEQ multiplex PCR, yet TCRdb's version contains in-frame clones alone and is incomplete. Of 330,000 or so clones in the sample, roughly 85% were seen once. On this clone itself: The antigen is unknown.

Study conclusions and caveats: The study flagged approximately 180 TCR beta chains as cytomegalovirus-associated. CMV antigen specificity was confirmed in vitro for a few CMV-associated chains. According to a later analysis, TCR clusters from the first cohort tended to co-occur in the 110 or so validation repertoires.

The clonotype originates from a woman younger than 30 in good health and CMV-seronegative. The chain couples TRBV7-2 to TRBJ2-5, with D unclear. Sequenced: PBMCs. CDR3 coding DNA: TGTGCCAGCAGCCGCGAGCGAGGCGTCCAGTACTTC. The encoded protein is CASSRERGVQYF.